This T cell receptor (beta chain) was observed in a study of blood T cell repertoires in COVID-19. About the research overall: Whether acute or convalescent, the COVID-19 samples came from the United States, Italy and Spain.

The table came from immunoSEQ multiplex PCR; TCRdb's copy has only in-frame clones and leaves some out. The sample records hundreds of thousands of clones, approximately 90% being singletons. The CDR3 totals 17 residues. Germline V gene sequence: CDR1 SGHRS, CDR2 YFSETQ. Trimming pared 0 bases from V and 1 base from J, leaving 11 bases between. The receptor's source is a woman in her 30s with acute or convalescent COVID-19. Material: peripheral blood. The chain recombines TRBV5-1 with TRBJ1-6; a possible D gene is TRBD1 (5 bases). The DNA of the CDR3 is TGCGCCAGCAGCTTGGGCCAGGGTAGTTCCTATAATTCACCCCTCCACTTT. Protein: CASSLGQGSSYNSPLHF. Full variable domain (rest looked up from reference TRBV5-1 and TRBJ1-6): KAGVTQTPRYLIKTRGQQVTLSCSPISGHRSVSWYQQTPGQGLQFLFEYFSETQRNKGNFPGRFSGRQFSNSRSEMNVSTLELGDSALYLCASSLGQGSSYNSPLHFGNGTRLTVT.